This T cell receptor beta chain stems from a study of neurological immune-mediated disorders. Study summary: Relapsing-remitting disease affected about 30, and secondary progressive 3, of roughly 35 multiple sclerosis patients.

The authors produced cDNA by 5'RACE using 10-nucleotide random UMIs. TCRdb recomputed calls from the 5' RACE reads with MiXCR, one row per CDR3 protein. The sample lists around 44,000 distinct CDR3 sequences; roughly 2.5% were seen once. This CDR3 comprises 13 residues. Germline CDR1 and CDR2: SGHDN and FVKESK. Trimming removed 3 bases at V and 4 bases at J, with 7 bases between. This clonotype was counted many times. The antigen remains unidentified. The study's findings and limits: The repertoires of 18 of 34 multiple sclerosis patients fell into one related-CDR3 cluster (a possible signature) under phylogenetic grouping. Private repertoires in all groups were suggested by the absence of shared CDR3 amino acid sequences among expanded clones across subjects.

Sequencing was done on a sample of PBMCs. The source of this sequence is a man aged 30 to 39 with multiple sclerosis. The chain employs TRBV14 and TRBJ2-1; unclear D gene. This CDR3 is CASSQQAYNEQFF. The CDR3 bases are TGTGCCAGCAGCCAGCAGGCGTACAATGAGCAGTTCTTC.